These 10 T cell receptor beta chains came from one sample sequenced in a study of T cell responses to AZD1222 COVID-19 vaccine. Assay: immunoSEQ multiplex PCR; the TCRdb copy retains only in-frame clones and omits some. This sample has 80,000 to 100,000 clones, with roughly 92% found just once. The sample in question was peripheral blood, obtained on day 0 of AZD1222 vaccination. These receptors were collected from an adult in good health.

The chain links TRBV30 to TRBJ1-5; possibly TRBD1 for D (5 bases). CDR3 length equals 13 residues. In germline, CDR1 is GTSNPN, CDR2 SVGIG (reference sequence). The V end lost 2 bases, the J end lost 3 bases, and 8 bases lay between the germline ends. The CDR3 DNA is TGTGCCTGGAGTTGGGACCCCAATCAGCCCCAGCATTTT. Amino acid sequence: CAWSWDPNQPQHF.

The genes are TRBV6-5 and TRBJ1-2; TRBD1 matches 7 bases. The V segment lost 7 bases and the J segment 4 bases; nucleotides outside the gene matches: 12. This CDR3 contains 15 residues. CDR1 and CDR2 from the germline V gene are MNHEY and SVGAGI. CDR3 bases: TGTGCCAGCAACAACGACAGGGCGCTCCCCTATGGCTACACCTTC. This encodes CASNNDRALPYGYTF.

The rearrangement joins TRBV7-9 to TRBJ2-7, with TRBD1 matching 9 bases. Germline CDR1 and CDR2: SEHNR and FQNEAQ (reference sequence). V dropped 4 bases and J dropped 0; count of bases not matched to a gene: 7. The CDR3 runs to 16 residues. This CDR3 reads CASSSPGQGTSYEQYF. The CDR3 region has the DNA TGTGCCAGCAGCTCCCCGGGACAGGGCACCTCCTACGAGCAGTACTTC.

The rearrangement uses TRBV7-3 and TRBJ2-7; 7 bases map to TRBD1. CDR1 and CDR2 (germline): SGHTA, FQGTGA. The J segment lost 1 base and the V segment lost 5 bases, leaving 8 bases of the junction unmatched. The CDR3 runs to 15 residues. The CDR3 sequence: CASSVSGQSSYEQYF. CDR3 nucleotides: TGTGCCAGCAGCGTCTCGGGACAGTCATCCTACGAGCAGTACTTC.

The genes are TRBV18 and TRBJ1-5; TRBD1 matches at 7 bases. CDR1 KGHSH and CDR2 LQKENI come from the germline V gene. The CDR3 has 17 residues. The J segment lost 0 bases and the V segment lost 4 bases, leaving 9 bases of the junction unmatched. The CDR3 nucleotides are TGTGCCAGCTCACTAACGATTACAGGGGATAGCAATCAGCCCCAGCATTTT. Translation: CASSLTITGDSNQPQHF.

The CDR3 here is CTSSQRTSGRAREQFF. In nucleotides, the CDR3 is TGCACCAGCAGCCAGAGGACTAGCGGGAGGGCTAGGGAGCAGTTCTTC. The V call is TRBV1, the J call TRBJ2-1; the table calls TRBD2, which could not be checked here. TRBV1 is annotated as a pseudogene. The CDR3 sequence is 16 residues long.

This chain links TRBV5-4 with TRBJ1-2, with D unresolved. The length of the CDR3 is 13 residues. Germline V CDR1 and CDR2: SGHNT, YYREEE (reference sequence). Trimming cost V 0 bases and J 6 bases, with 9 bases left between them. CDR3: CASSLAGGNGYTF. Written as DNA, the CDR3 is TGTGCCAGCAGCTTGGCCGGAGGGAATGGCTACACCTTC.

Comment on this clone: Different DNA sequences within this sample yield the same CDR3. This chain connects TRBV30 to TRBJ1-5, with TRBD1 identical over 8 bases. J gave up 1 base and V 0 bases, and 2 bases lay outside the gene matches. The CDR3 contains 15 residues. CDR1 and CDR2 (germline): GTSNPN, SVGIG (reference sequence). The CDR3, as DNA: TGTGCCTGGAGTGTCCGGACAGGGAGCAATCAGCCCCAGCATTTT. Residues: CAWSVRTGSNQPQHF.

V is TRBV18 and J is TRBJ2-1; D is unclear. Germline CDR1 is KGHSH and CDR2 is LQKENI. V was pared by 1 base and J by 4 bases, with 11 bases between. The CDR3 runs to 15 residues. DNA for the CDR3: TGTGCCAGCTCACCACTGGCAGCGACATACAATGAGCAGTTCTTC. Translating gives CASSPLAATYNEQFF.

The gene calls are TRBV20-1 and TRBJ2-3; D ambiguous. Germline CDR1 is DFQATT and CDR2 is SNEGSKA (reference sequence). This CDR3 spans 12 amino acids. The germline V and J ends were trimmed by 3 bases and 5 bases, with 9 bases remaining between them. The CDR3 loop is CSASRQVDTQYF. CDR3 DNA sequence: TGCAGTGCTAGTAGGCAGGTAGATACGCAGTATTTT.